The clone carrying this T cell receptor beta chain has just a few counts. The antigen remains unidentified. This PCR relied on a set of 60 Vbeta primers and 13 Jbeta primers. TCRdb's table, derived via immunoSEQ multiplex PCR, lists solely in-frame clones and lacks some. Altogether under 200,000 clones are present, about 82% being singletons, with the ten largest covering 7%. These data come from a study of cytomegalovirus exposure and HLA in healthy donors. Study findings and constraints: Per a prior analysis, the majority of TCR beta V segments were productive roughly 90% or roughly 30% of the time.

Sequenced input: PBMCs. This clonotype was sampled from a woman aged 25 to 45 in good health and CMV-seropositive.

CDR3 amino acids: CASSTYRGVRRSPLHF. Written as DNA, the CDR3 is TGTGCCAGCAGTACTTACAGGGGAGTACGGCGTTCACCCCTCCACTTT. This sequence joins TRBV2 and TRBJ1-6, with 7 bases identical to TRBD1. Germline V lookup: CDR1 SNHLY, CDR2 FYNNEI. The junction had 13 bases not matched to a gene; V was cut back by 5 bases and J by 9 bases. This CDR3 is 16 amino acids long.